This record concerns one T cell receptor (beta chain) sequence. No antigen is known for it. The data stem from a study of cytomegalovirus exposure and HLA in healthy donors. Broader study findings: The study designated 150 or so TCR beta chains cytomegalovirus-associated. An analysis done earlier found most TCR beta V segments productive about 87% or about 30% of the time.

CDR3 size: 15 residues. V lost 5 bases and J lost 3; bases outside the gene matches: 8. The germline CDR1 and CDR2 sequences are LNHDA and SQIVND (reference sequence). PCR amplification relied on 60 Vbeta primers (plus 13 Jbeta primers). TCRdb keeps only in-frame clones here, not all; method: immunoSEQ multiplex PCR. Here the sample spans approximately 180,000 clones, 84% being singletons. The receptor's source is a man between 18 and 35 years old in good health and CMV-seronegative. The chain combines TRBV19 with TRBJ1-2; 8 nucleotides agree with TRBD1. The sequencing sample was made of PBMCs. Here the CDR3 reads CASSQTSGGYYGYTF. The CDR3 coding sequence is TGTGCCAGTAGTCAGACCTCAGGGGGCTACTATGGCTACACCTTC.